A selection of T cell receptor beta chains follows, all from one sample in a study of blood T cell repertoires in COVID-19. Only in-frame clones appear in the TCRdb table, and some are missing; sequencing was by immunoSEQ multiplex PCR. The data show 200,000 to 250,000 clones, approximately 80% seen once. Source material: peripheral blood. Receptors were obtained from a woman aged 80 or over with COVID-19, enrolled during active disease. The CDR3 runs from the conserved cysteine through the conserved F or W. Each record gives: V gene, D gene, clone size, J gene, CDR3 DNA, CDR3 protein. A D gene is named only where the DNA matches it firmly. Only some rows state a clone size, as once, few, many or a class for expanded clones.

V: TRBV27
D: .
size: .
J: TRBJ1-1
DNA: TGTGCCAGCAGTTTATTAAGGGGAACTGAAGCTTTCTTT
CDR3: CASSLLRGTEAFF

V: TRBV28
D: .
size: .
J: TRBJ1-1
DNA: TGTGCCAGCACCTCTTTGGGCCCAGGGCCGAACACTGAAGCTTTCTTT
CDR3: CASTSLGPGPNTEAFF

V: TRBV28
D: .
size: .
J: TRBJ1-1
DNA: TGTGCCAGCAGTCGTACTCTCGACAGGCAAGCTTTCTTT
CDR3: CASSRTLDRQAFF

V: TRBV2
D: .
size: .
J: TRBJ1-1
DNA: TGTGCCAGCAGTGTCCTCAGGGCTAACACTGAAGCTTTCTTT
CDR3: CASSVLRANTEAFF

V: TRBV5-1
D: .
size: .
J: TRBJ1-2
DNA: TGCGCCAGCAGCTTGAGGCCAGGGGCAGGGACAGGCTACACCTTC
CDR3: CASSLRPGAGTGYTF

V: TRBV7-9
D: TRBD2
size: few
J: TRBJ2-7
DNA: TGTGCCAGCAGCCTTTGGGTCCCTAGCGGGGGCACCTACGAGCAGTACTTC
CDR3: CASSLWVPSGGTYEQYF

V: TRBV27
D: TRBD2
size: .
J: TRBJ2-1
DNA: TGTGCCAGCAGTACGTCCGGACTAGCGGGAAGGTCGAGCTCCTACAATGAGCAGTTCTTC
CDR3: CASSTSGLAGRSSSYNEQFF

V: TRBV6-5
D: .
size: .
J: TRBJ1-6
DNA: TGTGCCAGCAGGTCGAGCTCCTATAATTCACCCCTCCACTTT
CDR3: CASRSSSYNSPLHF

V: TRBV3-1/TRBV3-2
D: TRBD2
size: .
J: TRBJ2-1
DNA: TGTGCCAGCAGCCAAGAGGGACTAGGTAGCAATGAGCAGTTCTTC
CDR3: CASSQEGLGSNEQFF

V: TRBV11-2
D: .
size: .
J: TRBJ1-2
DNA: TGTGCCAGCAGCAGCCTCACTAACTATGGCTACACCTTC
CDR3: CASSSLTNYGYTF

V: TRBV2
D: .
size: .
J: TRBJ2-2
DNA: TGTGCCAGCCGAGAAAATACCGGGGAGCTGTTTTTT
CDR3: CASRENTGELFF

V: TRBV21-1
D: .
size: .
J: TRBJ2-3
DNA: TGTGCCAGCAGCTATCTAGGACTAGCGGGTCAGAGCACAGATACGCAGTATTTT
CDR3: CASSYLGLAGQSTDTQYF

V: TRBV7-9
D: TRBD2
size: .
J: TRBJ2-7
DNA: TGTGCCAGCAGCGGCGGGGGGGCCATCATCTACGAGCAGTACTTC
CDR3: CASSGGGAIIYEQYF

V: TRBV5-4
D: .
size: .
J: TRBJ1-2
DNA: TGTGCCAGCAGCCTGGAGTTGGGGACAGGCTACACCTTC
CDR3: CASSLELGTGYTF

V: TRBV25-1
D: .
size: few
J: TRBJ1-3
DNA: TGTGCCAGCAGTGAATCTTGGAGGGATAAAGCTGGAAACACCATATATTTT
CDR3: CASSESWRDKAGNTIYF

V: TRBV18
D: .
size: .
J: TRBJ1-4
DNA: TGTGCCAGCTCCCGAGGGAATGGAGAAAAACTGTTTTTT
CDR3: CASSRGNGEKLFF

V: TRBV4-3
D: .
size: once
J: TRBJ2-2
DNA: TGCGCCAGCAGCCAAGACCCAGCTAGCGTAAGGCCCGGGGAGCTGTTTTTT
CDR3: CASSQDPASVRPGELFF

V: TRBV30
D: TRBD2
size: .
J: TRBJ2-1
DNA: TGTGCCTGGAGTAGCGGGGGGGCAGTGGATGAGCAGTTCTTC
CDR3: CAWSSGGAVDEQFF

V: TRBV16
D: TRBD2
size: .
J: TRBJ2-1
DNA: TGTGCCAGCAGCCAATCGAAGGCTAGCGGCTCCTACAATGAGCAGTTCTTC
CDR3: CASSQSKASGSYNEQFF

V: TRBV10-3
D: .
size: .
J: TRBJ1-5
DNA: TGTGCCATCAGTGAGTCGGCGGATCAGCCCCAGCATTTT
CDR3: CAISESADQPQHF

V: TRBV25-1
D: TRBD1
size: once
J: TRBJ1-6
DNA: TGTGCCAGCAGTGAAGATGTGACAGGGAAGTCACCCCTCCACTTT
CDR3: CASSEDVTGKSPLHF

V: TRBV6-5
D: TRBD2
size: once
J: TRBJ2-7
DNA: TGTGCCAGCAGGAAGCGGGGGGGGTCGAACGAGCAGTACTTC
CDR3: CASRKRGGSNEQYF

V: TRBV7-9
D: TRBD2
size: .
J: TRBJ2-2
DNA: TGTGCCAGCAGCTATCGACTAGCGGTAACACCCGGGGAGCTGTTTTTT
CDR3: CASSYRLAVTPGELFF

V: TRBV4-3
D: .
size: .
J: TRBJ1-2
DNA: TGCGCCAGCAGCCAAGACCTTTCAAATGAGGGATACTACACCTTC
CDR3: CASSQDLSNEGYYTF

V: TRBV5-8
D: TRBD2
size: .
J: TRBJ2-1
DNA: TGTGCCAGCAAAAGCGGGGCCTCCTTCTACAATGAGCAGTTCTTC
CDR3: CASKSGASFYNEQFF

V: TRBV5-1
D: TRBD1
size: .
J: TRBJ2-5
DNA: TGCGCCAGCAGTCCGAGGGACAGCACAGAGACCCAGTACTTC
CDR3: CASSPRDSTETQYF

V: TRBV7-2
D: .
size: .
J: TRBJ2-3
DNA: TGTGCCAGCAGCTCGTCTCGGGTGGATACGCAGTATTTT
CDR3: CASSSSRVDTQYF

V: TRBV15
D: .
size: .
J: TRBJ1-2
DNA: TGTGCCACCAGCAGAGGGGCAGGGGCGTGGGGCTACACCTTC
CDR3: CATSRGAGAWGYTF

V: TRBV4-1
D: .
size: once
J: TRBJ2-1
DNA: TGCGCCAGCACCCCCCGTCGAGGGGGCTCCTACAATGAGCAGTTCTTC
CDR3: CASTPRRGGSYNEQFF

V: TRBV2
D: TRBD1
size: .
J: TRBJ2-7
DNA: TGTGCCAGCAGTCCGGACAGGGGACTGGTCCACGAGCAGTACTTC
CDR3: CASSPDRGLVHEQYF

V: TRBV28
D: .
size: .
J: TRBJ2-5
DNA: TGTGCCAGCAGTTTACAAGGGGCCGGGACCCAGTACTTC
CDR3: CASSLQGAGTQYF

V: TRBV6-5
D: TRBD1
size: .
J: TRBJ2-2
DNA: TGTGCCAGCAGTTCGACAGGGGGCGACACCGGGGAGCTGTTTTTT
CDR3: CASSSTGGDTGELFF

V: TRBV7-3
D: TRBD2
size: .
J: TRBJ2-3
DNA: TGTGCCAGCAGCTTAACCGGGACTAGCGGGAGTGCCGCAGATACGCAGTATTTT
CDR3: CASSLTGTSGSAADTQYF

V: TRBV21-1
D: .
size: .
J: TRBJ2-6
DNA: TGTGCCAGCAGCAAAAAAAAGGGGACTCGGGGCGCTGGGGCCAACGTCCTGACTTTC
CDR3: CASSKKKGTRGAGANVLTF

V: TRBV3-1/TRBV3-2
D: TRBD2
size: few
J: TRBJ2-1
DNA: TGTGCCAGCAGCCAAGATCTTAGGACTAGCGGTACAATAGAGCAGTTCTTC
CDR3: CASSQDLRTSGTIEQFF

V: TRBV5-1
D: .
size: .
J: TRBJ1-1
DNA: TGCGCCAGCAGCCTACAGGGAGGGAGCACTGAAGCTTTCTTT
CDR3: CASSLQGGSTEAFF

V: TRBV7-9
D: .
size: .
J: TRBJ2-3
DNA: TGTGCCAGCAGTGGGGGCAAAACAGATACGCAGTATTTT
CDR3: CASSGGKTDTQYF

V: TRBV25-1
D: TRBD2
size: once
J: TRBJ2-7
DNA: TGTGCCAGCCAGGCGGGGGGCGGGGGATCCCACGAGCAGTACTTC
CDR3: CASQAGGGGSHEQYF

V: TRBV3-1/TRBV3-2
D: .
size: .
J: TRBJ2-2
DNA: TGTGCCAGCAGCCTGGGGGGAGGTAACACCGGGGAGCTGTTTTTT
CDR3: CASSLGGGNTGELFF

V: TRBV5-1
D: TRBD2
size: .
J: TRBJ2-5
DNA: TGCGCCAGCCGGACTAGGCTCCAAGAGACCCAGTACTTC
CDR3: CASRTRLQETQYF

V: TRBV19
D: TRBD1
size: once
J: TRBJ1-1
DNA: TGTGCCAGTAGTATACAGGACAGGGGGGACACTGAAGCTTTCTTT
CDR3: CASSIQDRGDTEAFF

V: TRBV15
D: TRBD2
size: .
J: TRBJ2-5
DNA: TGTGCCACCAGCAGAGATCTAGCGGGGAGGCGGGAGACCCAGTACTTC
CDR3: CATSRDLAGRRETQYF

V: TRBV6-5
D: .
size: .
J: TRBJ1-5
DNA: TGTGCCAGCAGCGGGGAGCATAGCAATCAGCCCCAGCATTTT
CDR3: CASSGEHSNQPQHF

V: TRBV5-1
D: TRBD1
size: .
J: TRBJ1-2
DNA: TGCGCCAGCAGCTTTGGGGACAGGGCCGCCTATGGCTACACCTTC
CDR3: CASSFGDRAAYGYTF

V: TRBV7-2
D: TRBD2
size: .
J: TRBJ2-7
DNA: TGTGCCAGCAGCACCAGCCTAGCGGGAGGGATTCGGGAGCAGTACTTC
CDR3: CASSTSLAGGIREQYF

V: TRBV19
D: .
size: .
J: TRBJ2-7
DNA: TGTGCCAGTAGTATTGGCGGCGGGTCCTCCTCCGAGCAGTACTTC
CDR3: CASSIGGGSSSEQYF

V: TRBV10-2
D: TRBD1
size: .
J: TRBJ2-7
DNA: TGCGCCAGCAGTGAGAACAGGGGGCCCTACGAGCAGTACTTC
CDR3: CASSENRGPYEQYF

V: TRBV15
D: TRBD2
size: .
J: TRBJ2-5
DNA: TGTGCCACCAGCAGATATTTAGCGGGAGTGGAGACCCAGTACTTC
CDR3: CATSRYLAGVETQYF

V: TRBV6-5
D: .
size: once
J: TRBJ2-7
DNA: TGTGCCAGCAGTTCGACAGGGAGGAGCCTCTACGAGCAGTACTTC
CDR3: CASSSTGRSLYEQYF

V: TRBV19
D: TRBD1
size: .
J: TRBJ2-3
DNA: TGTGCCAGTAGTATCCGACAGGGATGGACAGATACGCAGTATTTT
CDR3: CASSIRQGWTDTQYF

V: TRBV30
D: TRBD1
size: .
J: TRBJ2-3
DNA: TGTGCCTGGAGTCGAAGAACAGGGGCGACAGATACGCAGTATTTT
CDR3: CAWSRRTGATDTQYF

V: TRBV28
D: .
size: .
J: TRBJ1-6
DNA: TGTGCCAGCAGTTCGGGAGGCTGGGTTTCACCCCTCCACTTT
CDR3: CASSSGGWVSPLHF

V: TRBV3-1/TRBV3-2
D: TRBD2
size: .
J: TRBJ2-1
DNA: TGTGCCAGCAGCCAAGGCGGGGGGTTGTACAGTGAGCAGTTCTTC
CDR3: CASSQGGGLYSEQFF

V: TRBV6-2/TRBV6-3
D: TRBD2
size: .
J: TRBJ2-1
DNA: TGTGCCAGCAGCGCGGGACTAGCGGGGCGTAATGAGCAGTTCTTC
CDR3: CASSAGLAGRNEQFF

V: TRBV27
D: .
size: .
J: TRBJ2-3
DNA: TGTGCCAGCAGTCTAACGGGACTGCTCACAGATACGCAGTATTTT
CDR3: CASSLTGLLTDTQYF

V: TRBV5-1
D: .
size: .
J: TRBJ2-5
DNA: TGCGCCAGCAGCTTGCAGGCAGGGAAGGAGACCCAGTACTTC
CDR3: CASSLQAGKETQYF

V: TRBV6-5
D: .
size: .
J: TRBJ1-6
DNA: TGTGCCAGCAGTTACTACGGGACCTATAATTCACCCCTCCACTTT
CDR3: CASSYYGTYNSPLHF

V: TRBV18
D: TRBD1
size: .
J: TRBJ1-6
DNA: TGTGCCAGCTCACTACAGACAGGGAGCAATTCACCCCTCCACTTT
CDR3: CASSLQTGSNSPLHF

V: TRBV7-9
D: TRBD1
size: .
J: TRBJ1-2
DNA: TGTGCCAGCAGCTCGTCCGGGACAGGGGGTAACTATGGCTACACCTTC
CDR3: CASSSSGTGGNYGYTF